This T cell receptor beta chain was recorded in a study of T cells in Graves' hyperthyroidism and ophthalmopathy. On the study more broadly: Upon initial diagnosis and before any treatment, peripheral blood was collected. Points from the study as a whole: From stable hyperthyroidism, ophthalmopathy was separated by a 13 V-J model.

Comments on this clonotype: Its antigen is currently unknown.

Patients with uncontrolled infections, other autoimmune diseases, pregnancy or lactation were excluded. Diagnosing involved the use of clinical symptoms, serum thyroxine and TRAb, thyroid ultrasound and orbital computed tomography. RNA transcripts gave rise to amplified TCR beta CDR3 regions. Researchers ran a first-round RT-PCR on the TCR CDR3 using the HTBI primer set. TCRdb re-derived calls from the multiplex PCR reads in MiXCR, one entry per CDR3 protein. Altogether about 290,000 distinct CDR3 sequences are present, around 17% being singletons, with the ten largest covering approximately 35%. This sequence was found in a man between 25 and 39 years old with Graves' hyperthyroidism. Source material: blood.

CDR3 region: CASSQVDGAQYF. In DNA, the CDR3 is TGTGCCAGCAGCCAGGTAGACGGGGCGCAGTACTTC. This chain links TRBV11-2 with TRBJ2-7; TRBD1 or TRBD2 may be the D gene (5 bases each). CDR3 length equals 12 residues. Trimming cost V 5 bases and J 9 bases, with 14 bases left between them. Germline V gene data show CDR1 as SGHAT and CDR2 as FQNNGV.